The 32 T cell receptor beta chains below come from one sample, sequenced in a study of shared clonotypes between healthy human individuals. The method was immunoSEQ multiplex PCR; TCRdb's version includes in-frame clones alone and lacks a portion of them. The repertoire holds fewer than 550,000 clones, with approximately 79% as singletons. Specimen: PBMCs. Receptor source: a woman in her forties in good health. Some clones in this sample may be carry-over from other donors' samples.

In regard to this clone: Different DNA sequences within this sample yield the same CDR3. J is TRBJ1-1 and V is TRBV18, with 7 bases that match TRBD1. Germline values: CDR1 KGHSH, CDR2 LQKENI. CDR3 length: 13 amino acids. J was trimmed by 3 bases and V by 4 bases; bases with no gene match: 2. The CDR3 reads CASSLGQDTEAFF. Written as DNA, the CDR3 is TGTGCCAGCTCACTCGGACAGGACACTGAAGCTTTCTTT.

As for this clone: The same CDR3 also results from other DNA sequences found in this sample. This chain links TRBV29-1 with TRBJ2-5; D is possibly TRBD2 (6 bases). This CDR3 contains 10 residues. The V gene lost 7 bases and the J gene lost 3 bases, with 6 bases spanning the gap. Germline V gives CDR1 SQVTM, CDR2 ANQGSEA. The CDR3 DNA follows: TGCAGCGGGGGGGAAGAGACCCAGTACTTC. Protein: CSGGEETQYF.

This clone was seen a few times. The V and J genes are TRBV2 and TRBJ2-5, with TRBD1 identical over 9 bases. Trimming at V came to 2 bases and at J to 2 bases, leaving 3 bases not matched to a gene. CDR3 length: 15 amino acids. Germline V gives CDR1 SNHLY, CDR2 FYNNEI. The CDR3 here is CASSEMGQGQETQYF. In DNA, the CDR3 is TGTGCCAGCAGTGAAATGGGACAGGGTCAAGAGACCCAGTACTTC.

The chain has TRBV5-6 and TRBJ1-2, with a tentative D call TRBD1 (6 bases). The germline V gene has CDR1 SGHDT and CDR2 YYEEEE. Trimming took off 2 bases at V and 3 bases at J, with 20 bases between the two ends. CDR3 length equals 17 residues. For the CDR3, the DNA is TGTGCCAGCAGCTTAGAACTTTACCGGGGGGCTGACTATGGCTACACCTTC. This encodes CASSLELYRGADYGYTF. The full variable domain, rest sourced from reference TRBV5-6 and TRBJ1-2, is DAGVTQSPTHLIKTRGQQVTLRCSPKSGHDTVSWYQQALGQGPQFIFQYYEEEERQRGNFPDRFSGHQFPNYSSELNVNALLLGDSALYLCASSLELYRGADYGYTFGSGTRLTVV.

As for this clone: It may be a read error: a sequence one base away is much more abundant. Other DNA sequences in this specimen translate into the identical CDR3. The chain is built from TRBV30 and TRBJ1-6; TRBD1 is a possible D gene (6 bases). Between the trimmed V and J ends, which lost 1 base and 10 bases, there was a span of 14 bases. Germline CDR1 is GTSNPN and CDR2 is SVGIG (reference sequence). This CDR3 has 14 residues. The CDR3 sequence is CAWSEDFGGSPLHF. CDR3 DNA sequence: TGTGCCTGGAGTGAGGACTTTGGGGGCTCACCCCTCCACTTT.

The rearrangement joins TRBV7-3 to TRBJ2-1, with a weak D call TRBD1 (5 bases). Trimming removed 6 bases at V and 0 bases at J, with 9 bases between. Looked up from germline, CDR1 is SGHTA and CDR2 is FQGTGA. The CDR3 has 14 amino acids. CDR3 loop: CASSTGASYNEQFF. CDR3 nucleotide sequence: TGTGCCAGCAGTACAGGAGCCTCCTACAATGAGCAGTTCTTC.

The CDR3 coding sequence is TGTGCCAGCACCTCGAGTGTGGGGCAGTTCTTC. Translation gives CASTSSVGQFF. The chain links TRBV28 to TRBJ2-1, with D hard to call. Trimming pared 7 bases from V and 12 bases from J, leaving 13 bases between. Germline V CDR1 and CDR2: MDHEN, SYDVKM. CDR3 length equals 11 residues.

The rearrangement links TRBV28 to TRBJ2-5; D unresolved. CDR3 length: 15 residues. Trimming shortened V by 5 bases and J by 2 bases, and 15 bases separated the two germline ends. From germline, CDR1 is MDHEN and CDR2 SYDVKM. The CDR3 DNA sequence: TGTGCCAGCAGTAGTATAGTAGTCGGGCAAGAGACCCAGTACTTC. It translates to CASSSIVVGQETQYF.

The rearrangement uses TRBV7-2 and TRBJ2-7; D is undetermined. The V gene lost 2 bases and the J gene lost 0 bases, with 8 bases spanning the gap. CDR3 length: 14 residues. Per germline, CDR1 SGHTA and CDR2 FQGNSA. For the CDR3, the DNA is TGTGCCAGCAGCTTACGGGCCAGCTCCTACGAGCAGTACTTC. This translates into CASSLRASSYEQYF. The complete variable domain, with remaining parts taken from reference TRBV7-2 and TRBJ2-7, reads GAGVSQSPSNKVTEKGKDVELRCDPISGHTALYWYRQSLGQGLEFLIYFQGNSAPDKSGLPSDRFSAERTGGSVSTLTIQRTQQEDSAVYLCASSLRASSYEQYFGPGTRLTVT.

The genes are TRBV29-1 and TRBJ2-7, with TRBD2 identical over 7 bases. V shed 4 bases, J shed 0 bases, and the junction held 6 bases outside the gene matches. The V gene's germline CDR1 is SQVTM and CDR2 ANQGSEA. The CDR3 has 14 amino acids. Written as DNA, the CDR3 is TGCAGCGTTGTATGGGCGGGGGTCTCCTACGAGCAGTACTTC. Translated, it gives CSVVWAGVSYEQYF.

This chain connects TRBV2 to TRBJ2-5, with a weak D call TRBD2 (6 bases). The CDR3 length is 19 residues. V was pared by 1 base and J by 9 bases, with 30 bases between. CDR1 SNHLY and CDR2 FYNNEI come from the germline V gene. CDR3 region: CASSEVARGPGYRPGAQYF. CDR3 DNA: TGTGCCAGCAGTGAAGTCGCGCGCGGACCGGGATATCGGCCGGGGGCCCAGTACTTC.

The CDR3 is CASSHRGAEAFF. DNA of the CDR3: TGTGCCAGTAGCCACAGGGGCGCTGAAGCTTTCTTT. The chain links TRBV19 to TRBJ1-1, with 7 bases lining up with TRBD1. CDR1 is LNHDA and CDR2 is SQIVND in the germline V gene (reference sequence). Unmatched junction bases numbered 4, after V lost 6 bases and J lost 6 bases. This CDR3 has 12 amino acids.

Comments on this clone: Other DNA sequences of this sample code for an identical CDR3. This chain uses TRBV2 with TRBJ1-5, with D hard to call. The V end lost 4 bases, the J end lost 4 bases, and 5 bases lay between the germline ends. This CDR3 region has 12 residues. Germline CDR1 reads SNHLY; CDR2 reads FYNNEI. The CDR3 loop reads CASSGNNQPQHF. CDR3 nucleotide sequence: TGTGCCAGCAGTGGGAATAATCAGCCCCAGCATTTT.

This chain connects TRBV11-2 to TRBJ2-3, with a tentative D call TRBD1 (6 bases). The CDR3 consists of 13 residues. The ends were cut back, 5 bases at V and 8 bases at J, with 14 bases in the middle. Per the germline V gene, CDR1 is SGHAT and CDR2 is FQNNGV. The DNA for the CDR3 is TGTGCCAGCAGCGCAGACAGGTCTATTACGCAGTATTTT. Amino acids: CASSADRSITQYF.

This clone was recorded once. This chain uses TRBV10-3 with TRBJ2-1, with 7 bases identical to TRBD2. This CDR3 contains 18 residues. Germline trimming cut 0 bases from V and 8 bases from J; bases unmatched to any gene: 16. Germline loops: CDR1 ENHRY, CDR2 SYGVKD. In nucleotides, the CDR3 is TGTGCCATCAGTGAGTCCCCGAAGCGGGACGCTATCGACGATGAGCAGTTCTTC. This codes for CAISESPKRDAIDDEQFF.

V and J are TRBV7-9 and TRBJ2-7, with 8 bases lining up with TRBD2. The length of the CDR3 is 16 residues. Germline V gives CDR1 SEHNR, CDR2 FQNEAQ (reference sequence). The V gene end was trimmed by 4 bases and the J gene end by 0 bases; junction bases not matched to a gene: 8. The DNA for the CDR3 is TGTGCCAGCAGCTCCCAGACTAGCGTCAACTCCTACGAGCAGTACTTC. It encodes CASSSQTSVNSYEQYF.

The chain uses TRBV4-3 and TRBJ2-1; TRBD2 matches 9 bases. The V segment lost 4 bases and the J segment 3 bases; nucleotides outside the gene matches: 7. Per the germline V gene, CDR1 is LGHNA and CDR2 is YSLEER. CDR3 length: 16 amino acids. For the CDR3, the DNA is TGCGCCAGCAGCCTGGGACTAGCTGCAAACTACAATGAGCAGTTCTTC. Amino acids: CASSLGLAANYNEQFF.

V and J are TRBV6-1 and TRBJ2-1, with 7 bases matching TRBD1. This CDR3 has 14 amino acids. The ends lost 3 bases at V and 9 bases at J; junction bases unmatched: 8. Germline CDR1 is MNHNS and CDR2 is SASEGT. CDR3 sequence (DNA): TGTGCCAGCAGTGATCCCTACAGGGGTGGTGAGCAGTTCTTC. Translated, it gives CASSDPYRGGEQFF.

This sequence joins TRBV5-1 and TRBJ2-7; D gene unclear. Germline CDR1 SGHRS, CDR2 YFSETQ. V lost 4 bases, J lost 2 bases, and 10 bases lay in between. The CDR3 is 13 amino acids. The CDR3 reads CASSATTAYEQYF. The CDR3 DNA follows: TGCGCCAGCAGCGCAACCACGGCCTACGAGCAGTACTTC.

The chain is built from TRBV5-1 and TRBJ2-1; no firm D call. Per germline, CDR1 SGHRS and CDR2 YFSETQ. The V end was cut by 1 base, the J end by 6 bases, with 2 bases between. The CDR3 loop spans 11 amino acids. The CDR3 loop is CASSLINEQFF. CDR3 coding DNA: TGCGCCAGCAGCTTGATCAATGAGCAGTTCTTC.

The CDR3 nucleotides read TGTGCCAGCAGCCCCAATAGCCGCCCAGATACGCAGTATTTT. It translates to CASSPNSRPDTQYF. The chain links TRBV7-9 to TRBJ2-3, with D uncertain. V lost 5 bases, J lost 4 bases, and 13 bases lay in between. CDR1 is SEHNR and CDR2 is FQNEAQ in the germline V gene (reference sequence). The CDR3 has 14 residues.

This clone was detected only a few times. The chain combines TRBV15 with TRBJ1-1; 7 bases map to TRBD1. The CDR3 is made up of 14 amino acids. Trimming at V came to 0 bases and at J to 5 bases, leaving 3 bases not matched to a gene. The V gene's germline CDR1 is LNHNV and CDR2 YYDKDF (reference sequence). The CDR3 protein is CATSRDGQVTEAFF. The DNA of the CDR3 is TGTGCCACCAGCAGAGACGGACAGGTAACTGAAGCTTTCTTT. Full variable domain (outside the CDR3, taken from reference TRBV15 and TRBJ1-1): DAMVIQNPRYQVTQFGKPVTLSCSQTLNHNVMYWYQQKSSQAPKLLFHYYDKDFNNEADTPDNFQSRRPNTSFCFLDIRSPGLGDTAMYLCATSRDGQVTEAFFGQGTRLTVV.

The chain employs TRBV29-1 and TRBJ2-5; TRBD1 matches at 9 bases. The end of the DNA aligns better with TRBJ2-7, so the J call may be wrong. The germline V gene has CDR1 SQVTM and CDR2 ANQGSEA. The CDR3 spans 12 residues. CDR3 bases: TGCAGCGGTGGGACAGGGTACTACGAGCAGTACTTC. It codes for CSGGTGYYEQYF.

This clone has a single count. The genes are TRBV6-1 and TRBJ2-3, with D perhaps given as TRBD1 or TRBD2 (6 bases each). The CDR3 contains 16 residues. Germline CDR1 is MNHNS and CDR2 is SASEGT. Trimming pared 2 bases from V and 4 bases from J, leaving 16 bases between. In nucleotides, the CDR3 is TGTGCCAGCAGTGAAAGTGGCCGGGGGCGGGCAGATACGCAGTATTTT. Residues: CASSESGRGRADTQYF.

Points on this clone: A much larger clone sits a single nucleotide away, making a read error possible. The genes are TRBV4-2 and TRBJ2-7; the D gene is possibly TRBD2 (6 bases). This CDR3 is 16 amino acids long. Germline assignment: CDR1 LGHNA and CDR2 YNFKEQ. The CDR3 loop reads CAGSQEFGGASYEQYF. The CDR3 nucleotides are TGTGCCGGCAGCCAAGAATTTGGCGGGGCCTCCTACGAGCAGTACTTC.

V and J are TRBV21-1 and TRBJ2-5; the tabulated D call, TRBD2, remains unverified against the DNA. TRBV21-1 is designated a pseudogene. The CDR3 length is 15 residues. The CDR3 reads CASSKAGLTLKTQYF. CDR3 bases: TGTGCCAGCAGCAAAGCTGGTCTAACCCTAAAGACCCAGTACTTC.

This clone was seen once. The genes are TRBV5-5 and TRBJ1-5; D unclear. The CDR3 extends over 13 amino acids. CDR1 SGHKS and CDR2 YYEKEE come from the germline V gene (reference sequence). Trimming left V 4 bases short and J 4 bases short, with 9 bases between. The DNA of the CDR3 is TGTGCCAGCAGCGCACAAGAAAATCAGCCCCAGCATTTT. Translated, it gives CASSAQENQPQHF.

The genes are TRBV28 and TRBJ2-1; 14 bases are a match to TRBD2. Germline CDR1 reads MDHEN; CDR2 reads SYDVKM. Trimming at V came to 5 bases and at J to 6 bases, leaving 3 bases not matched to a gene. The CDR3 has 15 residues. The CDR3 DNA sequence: TGTGCCAGCAGTGGTGGGACTAGCGGGAGCAATGAGCAGTTCTTC. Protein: CASSGGTSGSNEQFF.

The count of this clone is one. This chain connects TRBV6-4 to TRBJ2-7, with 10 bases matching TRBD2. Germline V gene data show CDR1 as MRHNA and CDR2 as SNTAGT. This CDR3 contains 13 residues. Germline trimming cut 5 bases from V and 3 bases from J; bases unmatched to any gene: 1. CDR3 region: CASSSGRVYEQYF. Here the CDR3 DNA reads TGTGCCAGCAGTAGCGGGAGGGTCTACGAGCAGTACTTC.

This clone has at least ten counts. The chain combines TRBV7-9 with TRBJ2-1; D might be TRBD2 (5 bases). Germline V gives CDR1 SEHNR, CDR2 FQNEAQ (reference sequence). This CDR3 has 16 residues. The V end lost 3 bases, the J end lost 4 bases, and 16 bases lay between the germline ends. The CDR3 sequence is CASSFYPSPVYNEQFF. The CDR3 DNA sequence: TGTGCCAGCAGCTTTTATCCTAGCCCTGTTTACAATGAGCAGTTCTTC. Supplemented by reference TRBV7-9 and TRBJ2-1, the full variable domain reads DTGVSQNPRHKITKRGQNVTFRCDPISEHNRLYWYRQTLGQGPEFLTYFQNEAQLEKSRLLSDRFSAERPKGSFSTLEIQRTEQGDSAMYLCASSFYPSPVYNEQFFGPGTRLTVL.

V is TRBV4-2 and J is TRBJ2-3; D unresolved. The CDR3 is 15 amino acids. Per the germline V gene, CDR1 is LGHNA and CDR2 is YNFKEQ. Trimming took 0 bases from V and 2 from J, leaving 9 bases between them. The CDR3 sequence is CASSQESRSTDTQYF. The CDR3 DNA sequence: TGTGCCAGCAGCCAAGAGTCGCGGTCCACAGATACGCAGTATTTT.

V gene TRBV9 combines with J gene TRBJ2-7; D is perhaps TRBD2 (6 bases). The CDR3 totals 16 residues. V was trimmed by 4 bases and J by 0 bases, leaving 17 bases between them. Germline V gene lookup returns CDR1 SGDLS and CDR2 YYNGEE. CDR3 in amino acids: CASSPRGDGSSYEQYF. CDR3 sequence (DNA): TGTGCCAGCAGCCCCCGCGGGGACGGGAGCTCCTACGAGCAGTACTTC.